This T cell receptor beta chain was documented in a study of Ad26.COV2.S vaccination and SARS-CoV-2 variants. The assay was immunoSEQ multiplex PCR, and TCRdb's table has in-frame clones only and misses some. This table holds about 330,000 clones, roughly nine tenths found once. Treatment reported: around 19 received Ad26.COV2.S at low or high dose, single or two shots; roughly 5 received placebo; per-sample allocation not given. Each sample was drawn 63 days after the first injection (of vaccine or placebo). Germline V CDR1 and CDR2: SGHTA, FQGNSA. The CDR3 spans 11 residues. Trimming left V 1 base short and J 6 bases short, with 3 bases between.

The rearrangement joins TRBV7-2 to TRBJ1-2, with D uncertain. Specimen: peripheral blood, collected in a trial of Ad26.COV2.S vaccine versus placebo. The clonotype originates from a person between 18 and 60 years old who received the Ad26.COV2.S COVID-19 vaccine or a placebo. DNA of the CDR3: TGTGCCAGCAGCTTAGTCCATGGCTACACCTTC. Its protein is CASSLVHGYTF.